The 11 T cell receptor beta chains reported below all come from one sample, sequenced in a study of early T cells in non-severe SARS-CoV-2 infection. TCRdb re-derived calls from the 5' RACE reads in MiXCR, one entry per CDR3 protein. Altogether tens of thousands of distinct CDR3 sequences are present, around 10% being singletons, with the ten largest covering 7.6%. Specimen: whole blood, collected at baseline. These TCRs come from an adult who was a healthcare worker with PCR-confirmed SARS-CoV-2 infection or an uninfected control (not recorded which).

This clonotype was found many times. The chain is built from TRBV5-1 and TRBJ1-4; 8 nucleotides match TRBD1. Germline-derived CDR1 and CDR2 are SGHRS and YFSETQ. The length of the CDR3 is 19 residues. Trimming cost V 0 bases and J 8 bases; bases outside gene matches: 18. The CDR3 here is CASSLAHLLVPDRDEKLFF. DNA of the CDR3: TGCGCCAGCAGCTTGGCCCACCTCCTAGTTCCGGACAGGGACGAAAAACTGTTTTTT. Filled out from reference TRBV5-1 and TRBJ1-4, the complete variable domain reads KAGVTQTPRYLIKTRGQQVTLSCSPISGHRSVSWYQQTPGQGLQFLFEYFSETQRNKGNFPGRFSGRQFSNSRSEMNVSTLELGDSALYLCASSLAHLLVPDRDEKLFFGSGTQLSVL.

This clonotype was counted ten times or more. This chain uses TRBV18 with TRBJ2-7, with 7 bases identical to TRBD1. From germline, CDR1 is KGHSH and CDR2 LQKENI. The length of the CDR3 is 14 residues. V dropped 4 bases and J dropped 3; count of bases not matched to a gene: 6. In nucleotides, the CDR3 is TGTGCCAGCTCACAGCCCGGGACAGTCTACGAGCAGTACTTC. It translates to CASSQPGTVYEQYF.

This clonotype was found a few times. The chain couples TRBV28 to TRBJ1-6, with no clear D. The CDR3 length is 16 residues. The V and J ends lost 6 bases and 7 bases respectively, with 19 bases between them. Looked up from germline, CDR1 is MDHEN and CDR2 is SYDVKM. As DNA, the CDR3 is TGTGCCAGCAGCTCCCTATCGGCGGGAAGCAATTCACCCCTCCACTTT. It codes for CASSSLSAGSNSPLHF. Full variable domain (missing parts from reference TRBV28 and TRBJ1-6): DVKVTQSSRYLVKRTGEKVFLECVQDMDHENMFWYRQDPGLGLRLIYFSYDVKMKEKGDIPEGYSVSREKKERFSLILESASTNQTSMYLCASSSLSAGSNSPLHFGNGTRLTVT.

This rearrangement joins TRBV6-5 to TRBJ2-1; perhaps D is TRBD1 or TRBD2 (6 bases each). CDR1 and CDR2 (germline): MNHEY, SVGAGI. Trimming pared 2 bases from V and 5 bases from J, leaving 16 bases between. The CDR3 spans 16 residues. The CDR3, as DNA: TGTGCCAGCAGTTACGCTGGTCGGGGGCCCGACAATGAGCAGTTCTTC. This sequence encodes CASSYAGRGPDNEQFF.

This clonotype was seen ten or more times. Here the CDR3 reads CSARARGRDYNEQFF. CDR3 bases: TGCAGTGCTAGAGCGAGGGGCAGGGACTACAATGAGCAGTTCTTC. V gene TRBV20-1 combines with J gene TRBJ2-1; D is possibly TRBD1 or TRBD2 (5 bases each). The germline V and J ends were trimmed by 1 base and 3 bases, with 13 bases remaining between them. The length of the CDR3 is 15 residues. The germline gives CDR1 DFQATT, CDR2 SNEGSKA (reference sequence).

This clonotype was observed a few times. The chain uses TRBV11-2 and TRBJ1-3; a possible D gene is TRBD1 (6 bases). Deletions cut 6 bases from V and 1 base from J, with 22 bases between. This CDR3 is 18 amino acids long. The germline V gene encodes CDR1 SGHAT and CDR2 FQNNGV. The CDR3 loop is CASSISSDSPGSGNTIYF. The CDR3 DNA reads as TGTGCCAGCAGTATATCATCGGACAGCCCTGGTTCTGGAAACACCATATATTTT.

Ten or more counts support this clonotype. The chain recombines TRBV4-3 with TRBJ1-1, with no clear D. This CDR3 spans 14 amino acids. Per germline, CDR1 LGHNA and CDR2 YSLEER. V shed 4 bases and J shed 3 bases, with 12 bases lying between them. The CDR3 protein is CASSLHMLYTEAFF. CDR3 coding DNA: TGCGCCAGCAGCCTCCACATGCTTTACACTGAAGCTTTCTTT.

The V call is TRBV5-1, the J call TRBJ2-1, with 8 bases that match TRBD1. CDR1 is SGHRS, CDR2 YFSETQ, per germline. J lost 8 bases, V lost 0 bases, and 7 bases had no gene match. The CDR3 has 15 residues. The CDR3 nucleotides are TGCGCCAGCAGCTTGGCAGGACAGGGTATCGATGAGCAGTTCTTC. It is translated as CASSLAGQGIDEQFF.

This clonotype was seen repeatedly, ten times or more. The CDR3 loop reads CASSTRGTGIINTIYF. CDR3 sequence (DNA): TGTGCCAGCAGCACCAGGGGTACGGGCATCATAAACACCATATATTTT. V gene TRBV7-2 combines with J gene TRBJ1-3; the D gene is possibly TRBD1 (6 bases). The germline V gene encodes CDR1 SGHTA and CDR2 FQGNSA. V lost 5 bases to trimming and J lost 6 bases, with 20 bases between them. The CDR3 is made up of 16 amino acids.

This clonotype has more than one count but fewer than ten. The chain employs TRBV7-9 and TRBJ1-1; the D is unclear. This CDR3 spans 13 amino acids. V lost 0 bases and J 4 bases, leaving 6 bases between the germline ends. The germline V gene has CDR1 SEHNR and CDR2 FQNEAQ (reference sequence). Here the CDR3 reads CASSLAESTEAFF. The CDR3 DNA reads as TGTGCCAGCAGCTTAGCGGAAAGCACTGAAGCTTTCTTT.

This clonotype was seen at least ten times. The chain links TRBV20-1 to TRBJ2-5; the D is unclear. There are 13 residues in the CDR3. Germline V CDR1 and CDR2: DFQATT, SNEGSKA (reference sequence). The ends were cut back, 1 base at V and 5 bases at J, with 11 bases in the middle. The CDR3, as DNA: TGCAGTGCTAGAGTTCCGAACTGGGAGACCCAGTACTTC. Protein sequence: CSARVPNWETQYF.